The rows below give T cell receptor beta chains drawn from one sample of a study of blood T cell repertoires in COVID-19. The method was immunoSEQ multiplex PCR; TCRdb's version includes in-frame clones alone and lacks a portion of them. The sample holds approximately 270,000 clones, approximately 90% seen once. The sample comprised peripheral blood. These receptors all stem from a woman aged 30 to 39 with COVID-19, enrolled during active disease. Both conserved end residues are part of each CDR3. The order of the fields is CDR3 protein, CDR3 DNA, D gene, clone size, V gene, J gene. A D gene is named only where the DNA matches it firmly. Clone size appears in some rows only: once, few, many, or a class for an expanded clone.

CASSLRGQGANYGYTF	TGTGCCAGCAGCTTAAGGGGACAGGGAGCTAACTATGGCTACACCTTC	TRBD1	once	TRBV11-2	TRBJ1-2
CASGPNIQYF	TGTGCCAGCGGCCCAAACATTCAGTACTTC	-	-	TRBV6-5	TRBJ2-4
CASSLGPSIASGNQPQHF	TGTGCCAGCAGCCTGGGGCCCTCAATAGCCTCGGGCAATCAGCCCCAGCATTTT	-	-	TRBV9	TRBJ1-5
CASSPGQGRAEAFF	TGTGCCAGCAGTCCGGGACAGGGTCGGGCTGAAGCTTTCTTT	TRBD1	-	TRBV27	TRBJ1-1
CASSVAGTGTDTQYF	TGTGCCAGCAGCGTAGCAGGGACAGGAACAGATACGCAGTATTTT	TRBD1	-	TRBV9	TRBJ2-3
CASRAGLAGDTQYF	TGTGCCAGCAGAGCGGGACTAGCGGGAGATACGCAGTATTTT	TRBD2	-	TRBV2	TRBJ2-3
CASSYRDRDSPLHF	TGTGCCAGCAGTTACCGGGACAGGGATTCACCCCTCCACTTT	TRBD1	-	TRBV28	TRBJ1-6
CASSDSRRSEQFF	TGTGCCAGCAGTGACTCGAGGCGGAGTGAGCAGTTCTTC	-	-	TRBV6-4	TRBJ2-1
CASSQTGGYGELFF	TGTGCCAGTAGTCAGACAGGGGGTTACGGGGAGCTGTTTTTT	TRBD1	-	TRBV19	TRBJ2-2
CASSTGRGQNEKLFF	TGTGCCAGCTCAACCGGTAGGGGACAGAATGAAAAACTGTTTTTT	TRBD1	-	TRBV18	TRBJ1-4
CASSQMTGGGQPQHF	TGTGCCAGCAGCCAGATGACAGGGGGCGGTCAGCCCCAGCATTTT	TRBD1	-	TRBV7-2	TRBJ1-5
CASSFLAGGTKNIQYF	TGTGCCAGCAGCTTTCTAGCGGGGGGGACGAAAAACATTCAGTACTTC	TRBD2	-	TRBV5-4	TRBJ2-4
CASSPRDTTYTEAFF	TGTGCCAGCTCACCGAGGGACACCACCTACACTGAAGCTTTCTTT	-	once	TRBV18	TRBJ1-1
CASSLAGVSNEQFF	TGTGCCAGCAGCTTGGCGGGAGTCTCCAATGAGCAGTTCTTC	TRBD2	-	TRBV11-2	TRBJ2-1
CASGGRTSGRASYNEQFF	TGTGCCAGCGGGGGTAGGACTAGCGGGAGGGCTTCTTACAATGAGCAGTTCTTC	TRBD2	-	TRBV7-9	TRBJ2-1
CASSKESLGDYGYTF	TGTGCCAGCAGCAAAGAAAGCCTGGGCGACTATGGCTACACCTTC	-	once	TRBV21-1	TRBJ1-2
CASRGGPGGEQFF	TGTGCCAGCAGGGGGGGACCAGGGGGTGAGCAGTTCTTC	-	-	TRBV2	TRBJ2-1
CATSDRLAENTGELFF	TGTGCCACCAGCGATAGACTAGCGGAAAACACCGGGGAGCTGTTTTTT	TRBD2	-	TRBV15	TRBJ2-2
CASSQVGTGGSNYGYTF	TGCGCCAGCAGCCAAGTCGGGACAGGTGGATCTAACTATGGCTACACCTTC	TRBD1	-	TRBV4-3	TRBJ1-2
CASSEGVAYEQYF	TGCGCCAGCAGCGAAGGGGTGGCCTACGAGCAGTACTTC	-	once	TRBV5-1	TRBJ2-7
CASSLGQGVLHQPQHF	TGTGCCAGCAGCTTAGGACAGGGGGTTCTTCATCAGCCCCAGCATTTT	TRBD1	once	TRBV7-2	TRBJ1-5
CATGGGLGSNTEAFF	TGTGCCACCGGGGGGGGGCTCGGATCGAACACTGAAGCTTTCTTT	-	-	TRBV24-1	TRBJ1-1
CASSPLAGAGTEAFF	TGTGCCAGCTCACCCCTCGCGGGGGCGGGCACTGAAGCTTTCTTT	-	once	TRBV18	TRBJ1-1
CATQGGETQYF	TGTGCCACACAGGGGGGGGAGACCCAGTACTTC	-	once	TRBV19	TRBJ2-5
CASSDTGGWGEQFF	TGTGCCAGCAGTGATACAGGGGGTTGGGGTGAGCAGTTCTTC	TRBD1	-	TRBV25-1	TRBJ2-1
CASRRGNQETQYF	TGTGCCAGCAGGCGCGGGAATCAAGAGACCCAGTACTTC	-	-	TRBV28	TRBJ2-5
CASSEEPETPETQYF	TGTGCCAGCAGTGAGGAGCCCGAGACCCCAGAGACCCAGTACTTC	-	-	TRBV2	TRBJ2-5
CASREGQGIETQYF	TGCGCCAGCAGAGAGGGACAGGGGATCGAGACCCAGTACTTC	TRBD1	-	TRBV5-1	TRBJ2-5
CASSQRTGTYEQYF	TGTGCCAGCAGCCAAAGGACAGGAACCTACGAGCAGTACTTC	TRBD1	-	TRBV4-2	TRBJ2-7
CASSSRLADSYNEQFF	TGCGCCAGCAGCTCCAGACTAGCGGATTCCTACAATGAGCAGTTCTTC	TRBD2	-	TRBV4-1	TRBJ2-1
CASSQDKGGTEAFF	TGCGCCAGCAGCCAAGATAAAGGGGGCACTGAAGCTTTCTTT	-	-	TRBV4-1	TRBJ1-1
CATSRDWGGVAQETQYF	TGTGCCACCAGCAGAGATTGGGGAGGGGTAGCACAAGAGACCCAGTACTTC	TRBD2	-	TRBV15	TRBJ2-5
CASSYPRGSEQFF	TGTGCCAGCAGTTACCCGAGGGGGAGTGAGCAGTTCTTC	-	-	TRBV6-2/TRBV6-3	TRBJ2-1
CASSLGGMSSYNEQFF	TGCGCCAGCAGCTTGGGCGGGATGAGCTCCTACAATGAGCAGTTCTTC	-	-	TRBV5-1	TRBJ2-1
CASSLTGGEGYTF	TGTGCCAGCAGCTTAACAGGGGGAGAGGGCTACACCTTC	TRBD1	-	TRBV7-9	TRBJ1-2